The 4 T cell receptor beta chains reported below all come from one sample, sequenced in a study of T cell clusters in autoimmune cytopenias. One tube held mixed TRB-A and TRB-B primer pools for touch-down PCR. TCRdb reanalyzed the multiplex PCR reads, giving one entry per CDR3 protein sequence and no DNA. In all, the sample yields some 4,500 distinct CDR3 sequences. TRB amplification used roughly 250 ng of peripheral blood genomic DNA. Sample: peripheral blood. The receptors derive from a human donor with an autoimmune cytopenia or autoimmune hepatitis (not recorded which).

This clonotype is medium-sized by frequency. CDR3 loop: CASSPPGQGARSPLHF. This sequence joins TRBV18 and TRBJ1-6; TCRdb returns TRBD1, unconfirmable since there is no DNA. From germline, CDR1 is KGHSH and CDR2 LQKENI. The CDR3 extends over 16 amino acids.

Judged by frequency, this clonotype is medium-sized. V gene TRBV30 combines with J gene TRBJ2-7. CDR1 is GTSNPN and CDR2 is SVGIG in the germline V gene (reference sequence). This CDR3 contains 14 residues. This CDR3 reads CAWSLGGSSYEQYF. Supplemented by reference TRBV30 and TRBJ2-7, the full variable domain reads SQTIHQWPATLVQPVGSPLSLECTVEGTSNPNLYWYRQAAGRGLQLLFYSVGIGQISSEVPQNLSASRPQDRQFILSSKKLLLSDSGFYLCAWSLGGSSYEQYFGPGTRLTVT.

The rearrangement links TRBV5-5 to TRBJ1-1; TCRdb reports TRBD1, a call that lacks DNA to check it against. The CDR3 length is 15 residues. Germline assignment: CDR1 SGHKS and CDR2 YYEKEE (reference sequence). The CDR3 spells CASSPEGAPNTEAFF.

Considering frequency, this clonotype is medium-sized (0.01 to 0.1%). The genes are TRBV6-5 and TRBJ2-2; TCRdb reports TRBD2, a call that lacks DNA to check it against. The CDR3 is 15 amino acids. Germline lookup yields CDR1 MNHEY and CDR2 SVGAGI. The CDR3 loop is CASIRTRGNTGELFF.